The 26 T cell receptor beta chains below come from one sample, sequenced in a study of shared clonotypes between healthy human individuals. Data came from immunoSEQ multiplex PCR; TCRdb stores just in-frame clones and leaves some out. The sample lists 400,000 to 600,000 clones; approximately 79% were seen once. The sequenced sample was PBMCs. The receptor source for this set is a woman aged 40 to 50 in good health. Some clones in this sample may be carry-over from other donors' samples.

The chain recombines TRBV7-9 with TRBJ1-2, with 9 bases that match TRBD1. V shed 5 bases and J 6 bases; nucleotides not matched to a gene: 4. The CDR3 contains 13 residues. Per the germline V gene, CDR1 is SEHNR and CDR2 is FQNEAQ (reference sequence). As DNA, the CDR3 is TGTGCCAGCAGCCGGGACAGGGAGAATGGCTACACCTTC. Translating it yields CASSRDRENGYTF.

This clone was seen many times. J is TRBJ2-1 and V is TRBV5-6; 10 bases fit TRBD2. CDR3 length: 16 residues. The germline CDR1 and CDR2 sequences are SGHDT and YYEEEE. With 2 bases clipped from V and 9 bases from J, the junction kept 11 bases outside the gene matches. The CDR3, as DNA: TGTGCCAGCAGCTTTTTTAGCGGGAGGATCGGCGTTGAGCAGTTCTTC. Protein product: CASSFFSGRIGVEQFF.

This clone was seen a few times. The rearrangement uses TRBV28 and TRBJ2-7, with D perhaps assigned TRBD1 or TRBD2 (6 bases each). V was cut by 7 bases and J by 5 bases, with 24 bases left in between. The CDR3 has 16 residues. Per germline, CDR1 MDHEN and CDR2 SYDVKM. The DNA of the CDR3 is TGTGCCAGCACCCCTGGTGGGGGAAGGGGGGCAAACGAGCAGTACTTC. Encoded protein: CASTPGGGRGANEQYF.

The V call is TRBV28, the J call TRBJ2-5; the match to TRBD2 covers 7 bases. The DNA end lines up better with TRBJ2-7; the J call may be wrong. The CDR3 is 17 amino acids. Germline V gene lookup returns CDR1 MDHEN and CDR2 SYDVKM. CDR3 sequence reads: CASSPTGLAEGTYEQYF. CDR3 DNA: TGTGCCAGCAGTCCGACGGGTCTAGCGGAAGGAACCTACGAGCAGTACTTC.

This clone came up a few times. V usage is TRBV18 and J usage is TRBJ1-5; 8 bases align to TRBD1. V trimming: 4 bases; J trimming: 5 bases; junction bases outside the gene matches: 7. In germline, CDR1 is KGHSH, CDR2 LQKENI. The CDR3 is 15 amino acids. The CDR3 nucleotides are TGTGCCAGCTCACAACTCCAGGGGGCGGATCAGCCCCAGCATTTT. Amino acid sequence: CASSQLQGADQPQHF.

As for this clone: Being one base from a much bigger clone, this may be a read error. This sample also contains other DNA sequences that code for the same CDR3. CDR3: CASSPPGAYEQYF. The CDR3 region has the DNA TGTGCCAGCTCACCACCGGGAGCCTACGAGCAGTACTTC. This chain connects TRBV18 to TRBJ2-7; perhaps TRBD2 as D (5 bases). The CDR3 contains 13 residues. The V and J ends lost 0 bases and 2 bases respectively, with 5 bases between them. Germline V gives CDR1 KGHSH, CDR2 LQKENI.

The genes are TRBV19 and TRBJ1-2, with D tentatively TRBD1 (6 bases). CDR3 length equals 14 residues. The V gene's germline CDR1 is LNHDA and CDR2 SQIVND (reference sequence). The germline V and J ends were trimmed by 0 bases and 7 bases, with 12 bases remaining between them. In nucleotides, the CDR3 is TGTGCCAGTAGTATAGATACAGGGAGAGGTGGCTACACCTTC. Its protein product is CASSIDTGRGGYTF.

Concerning this clone: With a far larger clone one base away, a read error is the likely cause. Other DNA sequences in the same sample also yield this CDR3. The gene calls are TRBV11-3 and TRBJ2-1, with 7 positions matching TRBD1. CDR3 length: 13 residues. V lost 5 bases to trimming and J lost 12 bases; unmatched junction nucleotides: 10. CDR1 is SGHNT, CDR2 YENEEA, per germline. The CDR3 DNA reads TGTGCCAGCAGCCGGGACAGCAGCTCCGGGCAGTTCTTC. This encodes CASSRDSSSGQFF.

The CDR3 nucleotides are TGTGCCAGCAGCCCCTTTCAGGGGGGCACTGAAGCTTTCTTT. This sequence encodes CASSPFQGGTEAFF. The V call is TRBV9, the J call TRBJ1-1, with TRBD1 identical over 7 bases. The CDR3 runs to 14 residues. Trimming cost V 4 bases and J 4 bases; bases outside gene matches: 7. CDR1 is SGDLS and CDR2 is YYNGEE in the germline V gene.

The chain recombines TRBV9 with TRBJ2-6, with 11 bases fitting TRBD2. Trimming took 0 bases from V and 3 from J; bases not matched to a gene: 8. The CDR3 is 19 amino acids. Germline V lookup: CDR1 SGDLS, CDR2 YYNGEE. The CDR3 sequence is CASSVGLAGGPDGANVLTF. The CDR3 DNA reads TGTGCCAGCAGCGTAGGGCTAGCGGGAGGTCCGGATGGGGCCAACGTCCTGACTTTC. Combining the CDR3 with reference TRBV9 and TRBJ2-6 gives the whole variable domain DSGVTQTPKHLITATGQRVTLRCSPRSGDLSVYWYQQSLDQGLQFLIQYYNGEERAKGNILERFSAQQFPDLHSELNLSSLELGDSALYFCASSVGLAGGPDGANVLTFGAGSRLTVL.

The chain combines TRBV10-1 with TRBJ2-3, with a tentative D call TRBD1 (5 bases). Germline V CDR1 and CDR2: WNHNN, SYGVQD (reference sequence). V lost 6 bases to trimming and J lost 6 bases, with 13 bases between them. The CDR3 has 13 amino acids. The CDR3 protein is CASRPTGLDTQYF. Written as DNA, the CDR3 is TGCGCCAGCAGACCTACAGGCTTGGATACGCAGTATTTT.

This chain uses TRBV11-2 with TRBJ1-1; D is uncertain. CDR1 and CDR2 from the germline V gene are SGHAT and FQNNGV. This CDR3 region has 13 residues. Trimming took 2 bases from V and 7 from J, leaving 11 bases between them. The CDR3 DNA follows: TGTGCCAGCAGCTTAAAAAGTGGCTTTGAAGCTTTCTTT. It specifies CASSLKSGFEAFF.

The CDR3 sequence is CASSGLDGYTF. For the CDR3, the DNA is TGTGCCAGCTCAGGTTTGGATGGCTACACCTTC. This sequence joins TRBV9 and TRBJ1-2; D is uncertain. The V gene lost 7 bases and the J gene lost 6 bases, with 10 bases spanning the gap. There are 11 residues in the CDR3. CDR1 is SGDLS and CDR2 is YYNGEE in the germline V gene.

The genes are TRBV5-7 and TRBJ2-3; D perhaps matches TRBD2 (6 bases). TRBV5-7 is placed among ORFs of uncertain function. This CDR3 region has 17 residues. V was shortened by 0 bases and J by 5 bases, with 19 bases between the two germline ends. Here the CDR3 reads CASSLAVRGLRVDTQYF. The DNA of the CDR3 is TGTGCCAGCAGCTTGGCGGTGCGGGGTTTAAGGGTAGATACGCAGTATTTT.

This clone has only a few counts. The chain uses TRBV6-6 and TRBJ2-2; no clear D gene. Deletions cut 10 bases from V and 4 bases from J, with 7 bases between. The germline V gene has CDR1 MNHNY and CDR2 SVGAGI (reference sequence). The CDR3 runs 11 residues. CDR3 protein: CATTATGELFF. Here the CDR3 DNA reads TGTGCCACTACTGCCACCGGGGAGCTGTTTTTT.

The gene calls are TRBV19 and TRBJ1-3; unclear D gene. The V gene's germline CDR1 is LNHDA and CDR2 SQIVND (reference sequence). The ends were cut back, 3 bases at V and 0 bases at J, with 12 bases in the middle. The CDR3 is made up of 16 amino acids. The CDR3 loop reads CASSIFSDGSGNTIYF. In DNA form, the CDR3 reads TGTGCCAGTAGTATCTTCTCGGACGGCTCTGGAAACACCATATATTTT.

In DNA form, the CDR3 reads TGTGCCAGCAGCGATGGAGTCTATGGCTACACCTTC. Amino acid sequence: CASSDGVYGYTF. The J gene is TRBJ1-2, the V gene TRBV5-6; no firm D call. Germline V gene sequence: CDR1 SGHDT, CDR2 YYEEEE. Trimming removed 4 bases from V and 4 bases from J, with 8 bases in between. The CDR3 spans 12 residues.

The chain employs TRBV5-6 and TRBJ2-7; D perhaps matches TRBD1 (6 bases). Trimming stripped 1 base from V and 3 bases from J, with 14 bases between. This CDR3 contains 15 residues. Germline V gives CDR1 SGHDT, CDR2 YYEEEE. CDR3 DNA sequence: TGTGCCAGCAGCTTGCCCGCAGGGGAAGACTACGAGCAGTACTTC. Its translation is CASSLPAGEDYEQYF.

The chain joins TRBV27 to TRBJ2-1; D may correspond to TRBD1 or TRBD2 (6 bases each). V lost 1 base and J lost 10, with 11 bases in between. This CDR3 contains 13 residues. Per the germline V gene, CDR1 is MNHEY and CDR2 is SMNVEV (reference sequence). CDR3 sequence: CASSLYGGGEQFF. In nucleotides, the CDR3 is TGTGCCAGCAGTTTATACGGAGGGGGGGAGCAGTTCTTC.

The CDR3 coding sequence is TGTGCCAGCAGCTTAAGCGGGACGGGACCTGCTGAGCAGTTCTTC. Residues: CASSLSGTGPAEQFF. The V gene is TRBV7-8, the J gene TRBJ2-1; 7 positions match TRBD2. Trimming at V came to 2 bases and at J to 9 bases, leaving 10 bases not matched to a gene. Germline V gene sequence: CDR1 SGHVS, CDR2 FQNEAQ. The CDR3 covers 15 residues. The entire variable domain, with the rest obtained from reference TRBV7-8 and TRBJ2-1, is as follows: GAGVSQSPRYKVAKRGQDVALRCDPISGHVSLFWYQQALGQGPEFLTYFQNEAQLDKSGLPSDRFFAERPEGSVSTLKIQRTQQEDSAVYLCASSLSGTGPAEQFFGPGTRLTVL.

V is TRBV7-2 and J is TRBJ2-7, with 15 bases lining up with TRBD2. Germline-derived CDR1 and CDR2 are SGHTA and FQGNSA. The V segment lost 6 bases and the J segment 4 bases; nucleotides outside the gene matches: 7. The CDR3 consists of 16 residues. The CDR3 region is CASRASGTSGRYEQYF. The CDR3 DNA sequence: TGTGCCAGCAGAGCTTCCGGGACTAGCGGGAGGTACGAGCAGTACTTC.

A word on this clone: A far larger clone is only one base removed, so a read error is likely. The chain combines TRBV6-1 with TRBJ1-3; 7 nucleotides align to TRBD1. Germline V gene data show CDR1 as MNHNS and CDR2 as SASEGT. This CDR3 has 15 amino acids. The CDR3 spells CASSEVGGSGNAIYF. CDR3 sequence (DNA): TGTGCCAGCAGTGAAGTAGGGGGCTCCGGAAACGCCATATATTTT.

As for this clone: The sample has other DNA sequences that encode this CDR3 too. The chain links TRBV28 to TRBJ1-2; unclear D gene. The CDR3 consists of 11 residues. Germline-derived CDR1 and CDR2 are MDHEN and SYDVKM. Trimming cost V 2 bases and J 8 bases, with 6 bases left between them. The CDR3 DNA sequence: TGTGCCAGCAGTTTAGGTGGGGGCTACACCTTC. Encoded protein: CASSLGGGYTF.

V is TRBV2 and J is TRBJ2-2, with a possible D match to TRBD2 (5 bases). Germline assignment: CDR1 SNHLY and CDR2 FYNNEI. With 9 bases removed from V and 4 bases from J, the gap between germline ends came to 9 bases. CDR3 size: 12 residues. Here the CDR3 DNA reads TGTGCCAGGTTGGACTTCACCGGGGAGCTGTTTTTT. This codes for CARLDFTGELFF.

This chain uses TRBV21-1 with TRBJ2-2; no check of the table's D call, TRBD2, against the DNA was made. TRBV21-1 is described as a pseudogene. This CDR3 has 18 amino acids. The CDR3 DNA is TGTGCCAGCAGCAAAGCCGGGAGACTAGCACGTGTGGACGGGGAGCTGTTTTTT. Its translation is CASSKAGRLARVDGELFF.

This clone was recorded a few times. This chain uses TRBV7-2 with TRBJ2-1; the D gene is possibly TRBD2 (6 bases). From germline, CDR1 is SGHTA and CDR2 FQGNSA. Trimming removed 9 bases at V and 5 bases at J, with 14 bases between. CDR3 size: 13 residues. The CDR3, as DNA: TGTGCCAGTGACCCGGGACTGGACAATGAGCAGTTCTTC. Translation: CASDPGLDNEQFF. The entire variable domain, with the rest obtained from reference TRBV7-2 and TRBJ2-1, is as follows: GAGVSQSPSNKVTEKGKDVELRCDPISGHTALYWYRQSLGQGLEFLIYFQGNSAPDKSGLPSDRFSAERTGGSVSTLTIQRTQQEDSAVYLCASDPGLDNEQFFGPGTRLTVL.